Listed below are T cell receptor beta chains from one sample, sequenced in a study of CD8 T cells in Susac syndrome. TCRdb re-analysed the immunoSEQ multiplex PCR reads in MiXCR, keeping a single row per CDR3 protein. This sample has about 300,000 distinct CDR3 sequences, with about 89% found just once. The specimen sequenced was CD8+ T cells from PBMCs. All receptors come from a human donor with multiple sclerosis. Each CDR3 is given with its conserved first and last residue. D genes are given only for firm matches. Size tells how often a clone was seen (once, few, many) or the class of an expanded clone, and some rows leave it out.

>TRBJ2-1|14|TRBV7-9|.|.
TGTGCCAGCAGTAAGCTGTGGGGATCTGATGAGCAGTTCTTC
CASSKLWGSDEQFF
>TRBJ2-2|17|TRBV28|.|TRBD2
TGTGCCAGCAGTCCGGGACTAGCGGGGGGGCCTGCCGGGGAGCTGTTTTTT
CASSPGLAGGPAGELFF
>TRBJ1-2|14|TRBV4-1|.|.
TGCGCCAGCAGCCAAGATCCGGGGTCTTATGGCTACACCTTC
CASSQDPGSYGYTF
>TRBJ1-1|14|TRBV2|.|.
TGTGCCAGCAGTGAAGCCAGGGGATTGACTGAAGCTTTCTTT
CASSEARGLTEAFF
>TRBJ2-7|16|TRBV6-2/TRBV6-3|.|.
TGTGCCAGCAGACCCTCTACGAAAGTAGGAGACTACGAGCAGTACTTC
CASRPSTKVGDYEQYF
>TRBJ2-2|18|TRBV20-1|.|TRBD2
TGCAGTGCCAAGCTTAGCGGGCCCGGGCGGGAGGGCACCGGGGAGCTGTTTTTT
CSAKLSGPGREGTGELFF
>TRBJ1-5|13|TRBV19|.|.
TGTGCCAGTAGTGCTTTGGTATATCAGCCCCAGCATTTT
CASSALVYQPQHF
>TRBJ2-7|15|TRBV4-3|.|.
TGCGCCAGCAGCCAAGCCCAGGGAGCCTTCTACGAGCAGTACTTC
CASSQAQGAFYEQYF
>TRBJ1-2|14|TRBV20-1|.|TRBD1
TGCAGTGCTAGAGACCGTGACAGGGGCGGTGGCTACACCTTC
CSARDRDRGGGYTF
>TRBJ2-5|12|TRBV11-3|once|.
TGTGCCAGCAGCCTAGACAAAGAGACCCAGTACTTC
CASSLDKETQYF
>TRBJ2-7|13|TRBV20-1|.|TRBD1
TGCAGTGCGTACCCGGGACAGGGCTACGAGCAGTACTTC
CSAYPGQGYEQYF
>TRBJ1-4|17|TRBV3-1|.|.
TGTGCCAGCAGCCAAGACAAAGGACAACTTCATAATGAAAAACTGTTTTTT
CASSQDKGQLHNEKLFF
>TRBJ1-2|14|TRBV18|.|.
TGTGCCAGCTCATCTGACGACAGGTGGAGGGGCTACACCTTC
CASSSDDRWRGYTF
>TRBJ2-7|13|TRBV5-1|few|.
TGCGCCAGCAGCCAGGGCGGCTACTACGAGCAGTACTTC
CASSQGGYYEQYF
>TRBJ1-5|17|TRBV20-1|.|.
TGCAGTGCTAGGCCCCCGCTTAGAGCAGGGTGGAATCAGCCCCAGCATTTT
CSARPPLRAGWNQPQHF
>TRBJ2-5|15|TRBV12-5|.|TRBD1
TGTGCTAGTGGTTTCGGGACAGGGAGGGGAGAGACCCAGTACTTC
CASGFGTGRGETQYF
>TRBJ2-1|20|TRBV6-5|.|.
TGTGCCAGCAGTTATTCACCATCCGCCGGCAGGGGGGCACTCTACAATGAGCGTTTCTTC
CASSYSPSAGRGALYNERFF
>TRBJ2-1|13|TRBV20-1|few|.
TGCAGTGCTAGCTCCGGGTTCGGAGGTGAGCAGTTCTTC
CSASSGFGGEQFF
>TRBJ2-7|14|TRBV4-3|.|.
TGCGCCAGCAGCCAAGTCACAGGCGCCTACGAGCAGTACTTC
CASSQVTGAYEQYF
>TRBJ2-7|12|TRBV19|.|TRBD1
TGTGCCAGCGGACAGGGGATTTACGAGCAGTACTTC
CASGQGIYEQYF
>TRBJ1-5|16|TRBV5-5|.|.
TGTGCCAGCAGCTTGGCATTGGGAGCTAGCAATCAGCCCCAGCATTTT
CASSLALGASNQPQHF
>TRBJ2-2|16|TRBV27|.|TRBD1
TGTGCCAGCAGTTTAACCAGGGGGATGGGGACCGGGGAGCTGTTTTTT
CASSLTRGMGTGELFF
>TRBJ2-2|13|TRBV28|.|.
TGTGCCAGCAGTTTAACTTATATCGGGGAGCTGTTTTTT
CASSLTYIGELFF
>TRBJ2-1|16|TRBV6-5|.|.
TGTGCCAGCAGTTCCTACAGGATGGGGACGGGTAGTGAGCAGTTCTTC
CASSSYRMGTGSEQFF
>TRBJ1-1|11|TRBV29-1|.|.
TGCAGCGTTGAATCCGATACTGAAGCTTTCTTT
CSVESDTEAFF
>TRBJ2-2|11|TRBV27|few|.
TGTGCCAGCAGTTTTCCCGGGGAGCTGTTTTTT
CASSFPGELFF
>TRBJ1-1|12|TRBV3-1|.|.
TGTGCCAGCAGCCAAGATCCCTGGGAAGCTTTCTTT
CASSQDPWEAFF
>TRBJ2-7|12|TRBV7-9|.|.
TGTGCCAGCAGCCGGGGTGGGTTCGAGCAGTACTTC
CASSRGGFEQYF
>TRBJ1-6|16|TRBV20-1|.|.
TGCAGTGCTAGGGACAGCGGAAGCTCCTATAATTCACCCCTCCACTTT
CSARDSGSSYNSPLHF
>TRBJ2-7|13|TRBV4-3|.|.
TGCGCCAGCAGCAGCGCTAGGGGCTACGAGCAGTACTTC
CASSSARGYEQYF